The present TCR beta chain was sequenced within a study of cytomegalovirus exposure and HLA in healthy donors. Study-level findings and limits: Among TCR sequences, most were rare, though some public TCRs appeared in many donors. Reported findings show TCR beta sequences accurately forecast HLA-A and HLA-B alleles in most subjects. When analyzed later, a missense DCLRE1C variant was found to be linked to TCR beta V- and J-gene trimming. The authors considered a cluster of highly shared sequence variants likely to be a sequencing artifact.

Vbeta (60) and Jbeta (13) primers were used in the PCR. Clones were sequenced by immunoSEQ multiplex PCR, and TCRdb holds only the in-frame ones, with some missing. The table has approximately 290,000 clones, 80% seen once; the top ten hold about 0.3%. To note about this clone: Antigen unknown.

The CDR3 consists of 15 residues. Per germline, CDR1 MDHEN and CDR2 SYDVKM. Trimming took off 3 bases at V and 1 base at J, with 10 bases between the two ends. Sequences were obtained from PBMCs. The chain links TRBV28 to TRBJ1-3; D unclear. The clonotype comes from a girl aged 2 to 10 in good health and CMV-seronegative. The CDR3, as DNA: TGTGCCAGCAGTTTTGGCCATACGTCTGGAAACACCATATATTTT. It specifies CASSFGHTSGNTIYF.